This TCR beta chain was captured in a study of monozygotic twins with inflammatory bowel disease. General observations from the study: Clonotypes shared with others were fewer in IBD patients than in healthy twins, especially with disease activity. Subtypes among T cells remained indistinguishable. It was not supported that a single strong signal or clonotype was associated with IBD.

cDNA encoding TCRalpha and TCRbeta underwent two nested PCRs of approximately 17 and 9 cycles, each of which was followed by bead purification. TCRdb reprocessed the 5' RACE reads and keeps a single row for each CDR3 protein, giving no DNA. This sample's clone table lists about 43,000 distinct CDR3 sequences. In the case of this clonotype: Its antigen is currently unknown.

The material sequenced was blood. This sequence was found in a human donor with ulcerative colitis or Crohn's disease, or a healthy co-twin of an affected twin (not recorded which).

The CDR3 loop is CASRGRGMNTEAFF. The chain joins TRBV19 to TRBJ1-1; the TRBD1 assignment by TCRdb is unverifiable without DNA. Germline CDR1 and CDR2: LNHDA and SQIVND (reference sequence). The CDR3 has 14 residues. Together with reference TRBV19 and TRBJ1-1, the CDR3 gives the full variable domain: DGGITQSPKYLFRKEGQNVTLSCEQNLNHDAMYWYRQDPGQGLRLIYYSQIVNDFQKGDIAEGYSVSREKKESFPLTVTSAQKNPTAFYLCASRGRGMNTEAFFGQGTRLTVV.